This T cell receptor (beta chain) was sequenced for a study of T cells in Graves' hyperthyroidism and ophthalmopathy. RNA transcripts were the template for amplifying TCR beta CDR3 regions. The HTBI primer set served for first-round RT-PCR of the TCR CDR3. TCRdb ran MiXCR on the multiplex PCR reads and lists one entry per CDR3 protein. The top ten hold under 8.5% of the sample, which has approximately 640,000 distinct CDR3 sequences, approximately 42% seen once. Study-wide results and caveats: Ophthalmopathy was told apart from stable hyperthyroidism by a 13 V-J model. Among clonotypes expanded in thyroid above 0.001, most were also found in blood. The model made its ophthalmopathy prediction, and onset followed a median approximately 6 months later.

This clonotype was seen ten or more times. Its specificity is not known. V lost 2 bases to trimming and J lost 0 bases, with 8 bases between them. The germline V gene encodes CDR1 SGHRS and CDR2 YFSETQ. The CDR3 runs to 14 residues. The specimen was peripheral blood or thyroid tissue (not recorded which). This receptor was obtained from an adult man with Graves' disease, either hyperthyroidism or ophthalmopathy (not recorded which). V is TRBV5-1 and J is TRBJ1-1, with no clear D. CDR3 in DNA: TGCGCCAGCAGCTTCATATCCCTGAACACTGAAGCTTTCTTT. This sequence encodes CASSFISLNTEAFF.